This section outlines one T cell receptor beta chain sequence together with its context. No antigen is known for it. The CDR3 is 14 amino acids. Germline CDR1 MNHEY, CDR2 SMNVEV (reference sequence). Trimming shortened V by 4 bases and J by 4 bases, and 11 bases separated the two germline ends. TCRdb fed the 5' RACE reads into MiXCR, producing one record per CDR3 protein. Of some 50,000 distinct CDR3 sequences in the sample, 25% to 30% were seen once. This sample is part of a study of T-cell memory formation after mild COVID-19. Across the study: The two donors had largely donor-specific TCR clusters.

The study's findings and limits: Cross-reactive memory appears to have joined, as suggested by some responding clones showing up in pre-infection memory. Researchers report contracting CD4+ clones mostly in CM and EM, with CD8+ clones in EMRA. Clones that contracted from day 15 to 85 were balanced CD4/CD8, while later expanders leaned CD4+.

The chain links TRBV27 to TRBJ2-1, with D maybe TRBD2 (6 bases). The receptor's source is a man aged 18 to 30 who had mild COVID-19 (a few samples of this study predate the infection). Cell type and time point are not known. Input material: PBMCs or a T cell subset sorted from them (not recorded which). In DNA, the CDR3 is TGTGCCAGCAGTTACGTGGCGGGGTACAATGAGCAGTTCTTC. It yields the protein CASSYVAGYNEQFF.